Below, one T cell receptor beta chain is given with its context. V lost 4 bases and J 3 bases, leaving 13 bases between the germline ends. Germline-derived CDR1 and CDR2 are SGHDT and YYEEEE. This CDR3 has 14 amino acids. This entry comes from a study of OX40 agonist ivuxolimab in advanced cancers. Using immunoSEQ multiplex PCR, the repertoire was profiled, and TCRdb retains in-frame clones only, with some absent. Altogether 36,000 or so clones are present, 80% to 85% being singletons, with the ten largest covering over 20%. Sequences were derived from CD4+ or CD8+ T cells sorted from blood, sampled in a trial of the OX40 agonist ivuxolimab. The rearrangement uses TRBV5-6 and TRBJ1-2; maybe TRBD1 (6 bases). This sequence originates from an adult with an advanced solid tumor such as melanoma, head and neck, liver or kidney cancer. The CDR3 coding sequence is TGTGCCAGCAGCGCCGAACAGGGATACTATGGCTACACCTTC. It specifies CASSAEQGYYGYTF.